The 29 T cell receptor beta chains below come from one sample, sequenced in a study of blood T cells in healthy people across ages (dated by TCRdb to the mid-2010s). Libraries were made using 5' RACE. Sequenced on an Illumina HiSeq 2500. A second roughly 6 to 12 cycle PCR used a sample-barcoded 5' primer and a J-beta primer mix. Starting from the raw public reads, TCRdb applied fastp trimming at Q25, assembled clones with MiXCR and retained in-frame beta chains. Identical CDR3 protein sequences are pooled into one entry, listed with their most common genes and DNA. The sample records some 550,000 distinct CDR3 sequences, around half of which are singletons. The ten largest clones represent just under 25% of the sample. Sequencing was carried out using blood. These receptors all stem from a man at least 80 years old in good health.

This chain links TRBV29-1 with TRBJ1-1; D may be TRBD1 (5 bases). The CDR3 has 12 amino acids. In germline, CDR1 is SQVTM, CDR2 ANQGSEA. Trimming removed 3 bases at V and 5 bases at J, with 10 bases between. The CDR3 DNA reads as TGCAGCGTTGACGGGAGGGGAACTGAAGCTTTCTTT. This translates into CSVDGRGTEAFF.

DNA for the CDR3: TGTGCCAGCAGTTTTTGGGTAGCGGGGGACGATGAGCAGTACTTC. Its protein is CASSFWVAGDDEQYF. The chain has TRBV27 and TRBJ2-5; the match to TRBD2 covers 9 bases. Germline-derived CDR1 and CDR2 are MNHEY and SMNVEV (reference sequence). Trimming cost V 3 bases and J 11 bases; bases outside gene matches: 13. The CDR3 totals 15 residues.

The rearrangement uses TRBV7-2 and TRBJ1-6, with 9 bases that match TRBD1. The CDR3 loop spans 14 amino acids. Germline V gene lookup returns CDR1 SGHTA and CDR2 FQGNSA. The J segment lost 7 bases and the V segment lost 5 bases, leaving 3 bases of the junction unmatched. The chain's CDR3 is CASSRDRANSPLHF. In DNA form, the CDR3 reads TGTGCCAGCAGCCGGGACAGGGCGAATTCACCCCTCCACTTT.

The DNA of the CDR3 is TGTGCCAGCAGCTTCAGACTAGCGGAGCAGTTCTTC. Its protein is CASSFRLAEQFF. V gene TRBV7-2 combines with J gene TRBJ2-1, with 8 bases matching TRBD2. V shed 3 bases and J 10 bases; nucleotides not matched to a gene: 2. CDR3 size: 12 residues. Germline V gene sequence: CDR1 SGHTA, CDR2 FQGNSA.

V gene TRBV4-2 combines with J gene TRBJ2-2, with 12 bases lining up with TRBD2. The germline V gene has CDR1 LGHNA and CDR2 YNFKEQ. The junction had 1 base not matched to a gene; V was cut back by 2 bases and J by 3 bases. The CDR3 loop spans 16 amino acids. CDR3 region: CASSQRLAGDTGELFF. For the CDR3, the DNA is TGTGCCAGCAGCCAACGACTAGCGGGAGACACCGGGGAGCTGTTTTTT.

This clonotype was recorded a few times. V gene TRBV12-3 or TRBV12-4 combines with J gene TRBJ2-3; 8 bases match TRBD1. The CDR3 is 23 amino acids. The V gene end was trimmed by 5 bases and the J gene end by 0 bases; junction bases not matched to a gene: 28. The CDR3 spells CASSLELLARTGPKGVSTDTQYF. CDR3 bases: TGTGCCAGCAGTCTCGAATTACTCGCCCGGACAGGGCCGAAGGGGGTTAGCACAGATACGCAGTATTTT.

The CDR3 DNA is TGTGCCAGCAGCCAGGACCGTCATCCAGCTGAGCTGAACACTGAAGCTTTCTTT. Its protein product is CASSQDRHPAELNTEAFF. The genes are TRBV4-2 and TRBJ1-1, with unresolved D. Between the trimmed V and J ends, which lost 3 bases and 0 bases, there was a span of 20 bases. The CDR3 length is 18 residues. CDR1 and CDR2 from the germline V gene are LGHNA and YNFKEQ.

The J gene is TRBJ2-7, the V gene TRBV3-1, with D uncertain. The CDR3 sequence is 13 residues long. Germline CDR1 LGHDT, CDR2 YNNKEL (reference sequence). V was pared by 0 bases and J by 7 bases, with 10 bases between. CDR3 loop: CASSQDRSQEQYF. CDR3 nucleotide sequence: TGTGCCAGCAGCCAAGATCGGTCTCAGGAGCAGTACTTC.

V gene TRBV9 combines with J gene TRBJ2-3; 8 positions match TRBD1. This CDR3 spans 18 amino acids. Looked up from germline, CDR1 is SGDLS and CDR2 is YYNGEE. After removal of 3 bases from V and 4 bases from J, the junction contained 16 bases not matched to a gene. CDR3 sequence (DNA): TGTGCCAGCAGCGGTCAGGGGGCAAGAACGAGGAGCGCAGATACGCAGTATTTT. This gives the protein CASSGQGARTRSADTQYF.

This rearrangement joins TRBV6-6 to TRBJ2-7, with D tentatively TRBD1 (5 bases). Trimming left V 2 bases short and J 4 bases short, with 9 bases between. CDR3 length: 13 residues. Per germline, CDR1 MNHNY and CDR2 SVGAGI (reference sequence). Here the CDR3 reads CASSYDSPYEQYF. As DNA, the CDR3 is TGTGCCAGCAGTTACGACAGCCCGTACGAGCAGTACTTC.

V and J are TRBV5-1 and TRBJ2-3; unclear D gene. Between the trimmed V and J ends, which lost 2 bases and 5 bases, there was a span of 12 bases. This CDR3 comprises 14 residues. Germline V gene data show CDR1 as SGHRS and CDR2 as YFSETQ. CDR3 residues: CASSFLERRDTQYF. For the CDR3, the DNA is TGCGCCAGCAGCTTCCTCGAGAGAAGAGATACGCAGTATTTT.

The chain couples TRBV7-9 to TRBJ2-3; 9 nucleotides agree with TRBD2. The CDR3 is 15 residues long. Per the germline V gene, CDR1 is SEHNR and CDR2 is FQNEAQ (reference sequence). With 5 bases clipped from V and 4 bases from J, the junction kept 7 bases outside the gene matches. The CDR3 loop is CASSQKRGDPDTQYF. DNA of the CDR3: TGTGCCAGCAGCCAAAAGCGGGGGGACCCAGATACGCAGTATTTT.

The V call is TRBV15, the J call TRBJ1-6, with D hard to call. V lost 0 bases and J lost 7, with 1 base in between. Germline-derived CDR1 and CDR2 are LNHNV and YYDKDF (reference sequence). This CDR3 contains 12 residues. The CDR3 loop reads CATSRENSPLHF. CDR3 DNA: TGTGCCACCAGCAGAGAGAATTCACCCCTCCACTTT. Together with reference TRBV15 and TRBJ1-6, the CDR3 gives the full variable domain: DAMVIQNPRYQVTQFGKPVTLSCSQTLNHNVMYWYQQKSSQAPKLLFHYYDKDFNNEADTPDNFQSRRPNTSFCFLDIRSPGLGDTAMYLCATSRENSPLHFGNGTRLTVT.

A word on this clonotype: One base away lies a much larger clone, so this may be a sequencing read error. This chain links TRBV6-5 with TRBJ2-7; TRBD2 might be the D (6 bases). CDR3 length: 15 residues. Trimming took off 5 bases at V and 7 bases at J, with 21 bases between the two ends. The V gene's germline CDR1 is MNHEY and CDR2 SVGAGI. The CDR3 nucleotides are TGTGCCAGCAGTAGGGAGGTGGGTGCGGACAATGAGCAGTACTTC. Translation gives CASSREVGADNEQYF.

The J gene is TRBJ2-4, the V gene TRBV7-2; TRBD1 aligns across 7 bases. Trimming at V came to 5 bases and at J to 6 bases, leaving 10 bases not matched to a gene. This CDR3 is built from 15 residues. CDR1 is SGHTA, CDR2 FQGNSA, per germline. The CDR3 DNA sequence: TGTGCCAGCAGCCAGACGACAGGGTTGGGAAACATTCAGTACTTC. Its protein product is CASSQTTGLGNIQYF.

There are many counts of this clonotype. This chain links TRBV27 with TRBJ2-7; 7 positions agree with TRBD1. The CDR3 runs to 14 residues. V shed 5 bases and J 2 bases; nucleotides not matched to a gene: 6. The germline V gene encodes CDR1 MNHEY and CDR2 SMNVEV (reference sequence). The CDR3 loop reads CASSPRQGPYEQYF. CDR3 DNA: TGTGCCAGCAGTCCGCGACAGGGACCCTACGAGCAGTACTTC.

The V gene is TRBV3-1, the J gene TRBJ2-3, with TRBD1 identical over 10 bases. The CDR3 loop spans 17 amino acids. Per the germline V gene, CDR1 is LGHDT and CDR2 is YNNKEL (reference sequence). After removal of 4 bases from V and 2 bases from J, the junction contained 9 bases not matched to a gene. The DNA of the CDR3 is TGTGCCAGCAGCCTTCTCGGGGGGACAGGGGCCACAGATACGCAGTATTTT. The encoded protein is CASSLLGGTGATDTQYF.

This clonotype was recorded at least ten times. The rearrangement uses TRBV6-5 and TRBJ1-6, with a tentative D call TRBD1 (5 bases). CDR3 length: 15 amino acids. Trimming left V 4 bases short and J 5 bases short, with 12 bases between. CDR1 and CDR2 (germline): MNHEY, SVGAGI. The CDR3 DNA reads TGTGCCAGCAGTTTACCGGGACCGGATAATTCACCCCTCCACTTT. Protein product: CASSLPGPDNSPLHF.

This clonotype came up a few times. The V gene is TRBV7-9, the J gene TRBJ2-7; D uncertain. The CDR3 consists of 12 residues. The germline V gene has CDR1 SEHNR and CDR2 FQNEAQ (reference sequence). Trimming cost V 5 bases and J 2 bases, with 7 bases left between them. The CDR3 spells CASSPVAYEQYF. The DNA of the CDR3 is TGTGCCAGCAGCCCGGTTGCCTACGAGCAGTACTTC.

This clonotype was counted ten times or more. The V and J genes are TRBV6-6 and TRBJ2-5; D is possibly TRBD2 (5 bases). Per germline, CDR1 MNHNY and CDR2 SVGAGI (reference sequence). V lost 5 bases to trimming and J lost 5 bases, with 15 bases between them. The CDR3 is 14 residues long. The CDR3 region has the DNA TGTGCCAGCAGTCCTCTCTCGGGCGGGGAGACCCAGTACTTC. It codes for CASSPLSGGETQYF.

V gene TRBV7-2 combines with J gene TRBJ1-5; 10 positions match TRBD1. The CDR3 extends over 20 amino acids. Trimming at V came to 5 bases and at J to 0 bases, leaving 16 bases not matched to a gene. Germline values: CDR1 SGHTA, CDR2 FQGNSA. CDR3 in amino acids: CASSHPRGQGISNSNQPQHF. The CDR3 coding sequence is TGTGCCAGCAGCCACCCCCGGGGACAGGGGATAAGTAATAGCAATCAGCCCCAGCATTTT.

This clonotype turned up a few times. The V gene is TRBV12-3 or TRBV12-4, the J gene TRBJ2-3; D could derive from TRBD1 or TRBD2 (5 bases each). Trimming stripped 3 bases from V and 3 bases from J, with 16 bases between. This CDR3 is built from 16 residues. CDR3 amino acids: CASSLSGTGKTDTQYF. The CDR3 DNA follows: TGTGCCAGCAGTTTGTCTGGGACCGGGAAGACAGATACGCAGTATTTT.

This rearrangement joins TRBV7-2 to TRBJ2-4, with D tentatively TRBD1 (6 bases). With the DNA end fitting TRBJ2-5 better, the J assignment may be wrong. The CDR3 spans 15 residues. Germline CDR1 and CDR2: SGHTA and FQGNSA. The CDR3 region is CASSLGRTEMETQYF. The CDR3 DNA reads as TGTGCCAGCAGCTTAGGACGGACAGAGATGGAGACCCAGTACTTC.

The chain links TRBV6-5 to TRBJ2-1; D may be TRBD2 (5 bases). The V end lost 4 bases, the J end lost 3 bases, and 25 bases lay between the germline ends. The CDR3 is 19 amino acids. Looked up from germline, CDR1 is MNHEY and CDR2 is SVGAGI. CDR3 bases: TGTGCCAGCAGTTCCTATCCTCTGACGGGAAGAGTCTACTACAATGAGCAGTTCTTC. This sequence encodes CASSSYPLTGRVYYNEQFF.

CDR3 residues: CASSSTAAGAEQFF. CDR3 in DNA: TGTGCCAGCAGCTCCACGGCAGCGGGAGCTGAGCAGTTCTTC. This rearrangement joins TRBV5-6 to TRBJ2-1; 8 bases map to TRBD2. Germline-derived CDR1 and CDR2 are SGHDT and YYEEEE. CDR3 size: 14 residues. The trim removed 3 bases at V and 9 bases at J, leaving 8 bases unmatched.

This CDR3 reads CASSSYRQRDEQYF. The CDR3, as DNA: TGTGCCAGCAGTTCCTACAGACAGAGGGACGAGCAGTACTTC. The chain has TRBV28 and TRBJ2-7; D may match TRBD1 or TRBD2 (5 bases each). Germline V gives CDR1 MDHEN, CDR2 SYDVKM. V dropped 4 bases and J dropped 5 bases, with 15 bases sitting between them. The CDR3 spans 14 residues.

This chain connects TRBV25-1 to TRBJ1-1; D is possibly TRBD1 (5 bases). The germline V gene encodes CDR1 MGHDK and CDR2 SYGVNS. This CDR3 has 13 residues. The V and J ends lost 3 bases and 11 bases respectively, with 16 bases between them. As DNA, the CDR3 is TGTGCCAGCAGTGACATTAATGCAGGGATGGCTTTCTTT. It encodes CASSDINAGMAFF.

The chain has TRBV6-5 and TRBJ1-6, with D possibly being TRBD1 (5 bases). Trimming removed 3 bases from V and 14 bases from J, with 20 bases in between. This CDR3 has 15 amino acids. CDR1 and CDR2 (germline): MNHEY, SVGAGI. CDR3 residues: CASSYPGTPWRTLHF. CDR3 DNA: TGTGCCAGCAGTTATCCCGGGACCCCCTGGAGAACCCTCCACTTT.

Note on this clonotype: Just one base apart from a much larger clone, this may be a read error. The chain has TRBV6-5 and TRBJ2-1, with D maybe TRBD2 (7 bases). This CDR3 is 16 amino acids long. The germline gives CDR1 MNHEY, CDR2 SVGAGI. This CDR3 is CAGSRGGGSTGNEQFF. Here the CDR3 DNA reads TGTGCCGGCAGCCGAGGGGGAGGGAGCACCGGCAATGAGCAGTTCTTC.